Sequencing of this T cell receptor (beta chain) was carried out in a study of kidney transplant recipient with SARS-CoV-2 infection. TCRdb re-derived calls from the reads in MiXCR, one entry per CDR3 protein. This table holds about 240,000 distinct CDR3 sequences, less than 35% found once. This clonotype was observed a few times. With 4 bases removed from V and 5 bases from J, the gap between germline ends came to 23 bases. Germline CDR1 is LGHDT and CDR2 is YNNKEL (reference sequence). The CDR3 is made up of 18 amino acids. This sequence was found in a young adult male patient who had COVID-19 and was a kidney transplant recipient. Part of the T cell pool may stem from the graft donor. The source material was a blood sample, sampled at baseline and on day 111 from a kidney transplant recipient. The rearrangement uses TRBV3-1 and TRBJ2-2; D not resolved. The CDR3 here is CASSRWCPISGLTGELFF. CDR3 bases: TGTGCCAGCAGCCGGTGGTGTCCCATTTCAGGCTTGACCGGGGAGCTGTTTTTT.